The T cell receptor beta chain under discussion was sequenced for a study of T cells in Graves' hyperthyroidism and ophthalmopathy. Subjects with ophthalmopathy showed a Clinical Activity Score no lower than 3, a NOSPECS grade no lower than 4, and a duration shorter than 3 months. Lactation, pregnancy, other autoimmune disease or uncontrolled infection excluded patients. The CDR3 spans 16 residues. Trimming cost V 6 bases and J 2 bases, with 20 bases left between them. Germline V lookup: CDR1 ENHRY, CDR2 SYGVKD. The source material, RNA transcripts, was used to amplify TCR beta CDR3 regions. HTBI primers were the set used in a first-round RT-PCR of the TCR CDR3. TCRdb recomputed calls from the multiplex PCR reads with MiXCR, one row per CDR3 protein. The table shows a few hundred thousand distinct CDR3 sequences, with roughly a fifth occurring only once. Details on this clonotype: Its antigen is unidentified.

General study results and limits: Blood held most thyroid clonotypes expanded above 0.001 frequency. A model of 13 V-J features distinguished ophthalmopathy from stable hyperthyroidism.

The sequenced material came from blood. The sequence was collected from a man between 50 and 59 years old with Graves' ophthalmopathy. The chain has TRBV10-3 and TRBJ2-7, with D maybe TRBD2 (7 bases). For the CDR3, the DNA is TGTGCCATCAGGGACCTCGGGGGGCGGGGACCCTACGAGCAGTACTTC. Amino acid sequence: CAIRDLGGRGPYEQYF.